This T cell receptor (beta chain) originates from a study of T cells in Graves' hyperthyroidism and ophthalmopathy. V lost 8 bases, J lost 10 bases, and 21 bases lay in between. The CDR3 has 14 amino acids. Germline loops: CDR1 MNHEY, CDR2 SMNVEV (reference sequence). Amplification of TCR beta CDR3 regions used RNA as the template. The study used the HTBI primer set for a first-round RT-PCR of the TCR CDR3. A single record per CDR3 protein comes from TCRdb applying MiXCR to the multiplex PCR reads. Of 500,000 to 550,000 distinct CDR3 sequences in the sample, 20% were seen once. The V and J genes are TRBV27 and TRBJ2-1; D may be TRBD1 or TRBD2 (5 bases each). This clonotype originated in a man aged 40-50 years with Graves' ophthalmopathy. The source material was blood. For the CDR3, the DNA is TGTGCCAGCTTTTCCGCCGGGGCCCCAATGGAGCAGTTCTTC. This codes for CASFSAGAPMEQFF.